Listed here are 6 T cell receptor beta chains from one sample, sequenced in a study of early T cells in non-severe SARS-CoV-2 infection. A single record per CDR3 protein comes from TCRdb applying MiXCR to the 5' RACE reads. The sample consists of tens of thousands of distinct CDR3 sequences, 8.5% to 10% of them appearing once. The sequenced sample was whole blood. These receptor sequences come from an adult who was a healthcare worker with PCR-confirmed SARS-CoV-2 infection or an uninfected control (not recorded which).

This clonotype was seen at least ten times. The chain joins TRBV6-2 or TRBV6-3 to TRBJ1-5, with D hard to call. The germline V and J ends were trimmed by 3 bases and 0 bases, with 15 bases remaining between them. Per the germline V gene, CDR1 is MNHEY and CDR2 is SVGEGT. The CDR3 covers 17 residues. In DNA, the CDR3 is TGTGCCAGCAGTTATATCTACGGAGAGTATAGCAATCAGCCCCAGCATTTT. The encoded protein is CASSYIYGEYSNQPQHF.

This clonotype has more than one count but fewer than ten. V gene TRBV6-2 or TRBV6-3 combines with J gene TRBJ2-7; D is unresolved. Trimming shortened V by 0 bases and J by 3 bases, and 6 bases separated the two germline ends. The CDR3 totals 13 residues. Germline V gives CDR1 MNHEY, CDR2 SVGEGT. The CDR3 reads CASSYSHNYEQYF. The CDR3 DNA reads TGTGCCAGCAGTTACTCTCACAACTACGAGCAGTACTTC.

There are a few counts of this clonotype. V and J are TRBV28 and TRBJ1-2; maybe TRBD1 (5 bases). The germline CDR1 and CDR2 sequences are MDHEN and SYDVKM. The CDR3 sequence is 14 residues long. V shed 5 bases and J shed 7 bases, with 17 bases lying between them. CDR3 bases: TGTGCCAGCAGTCCCCCTTGGGGCTCGAGTGGCTACACCTTC. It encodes CASSPPWGSSGYTF.

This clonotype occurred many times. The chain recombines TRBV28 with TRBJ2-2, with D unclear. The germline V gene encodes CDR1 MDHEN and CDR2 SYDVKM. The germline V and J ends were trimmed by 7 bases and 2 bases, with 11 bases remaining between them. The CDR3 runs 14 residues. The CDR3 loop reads CASTHWKNTGELFF. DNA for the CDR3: TGTGCCAGCACCCACTGGAAAAACACCGGGGAGCTGTTTTTT.

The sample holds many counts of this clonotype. The DNA for the CDR3 is TGTGCCAGCCAATTGAACACTGAAGCTTTCTTT. Amino acids: CASQLNTEAFF. The chain links TRBV7-9 to TRBJ1-1; D gene uncertain. Germline values: CDR1 SEHNR, CDR2 FQNEAQ (reference sequence). V was shortened by 8 bases and J by 0 bases, with 4 bases between the two germline ends. The CDR3 loop spans 11 amino acids.

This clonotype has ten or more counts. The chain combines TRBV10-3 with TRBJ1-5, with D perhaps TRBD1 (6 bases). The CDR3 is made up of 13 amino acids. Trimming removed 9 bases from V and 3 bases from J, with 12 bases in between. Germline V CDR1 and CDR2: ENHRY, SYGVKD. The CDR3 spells CAIRTDVNQPQHF. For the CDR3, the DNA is TGTGCCATTAGGACAGATGTCAATCAGCCCCAGCATTTT.